The 19 T cell receptor beta chains below all came from one sample that was sequenced in a study of Graves' ophthalmopathy and Graves' hyperthyroidism. Researchers took RNA transcripts and amplified TCR beta CDR3 regions from them. Second-round multiplex PCR came after first-round RT-PCR with HTBI primers. TCRdb redid the calling of the multiplex PCR reads with MiXCR, one entry per CDR3 protein. Of approximately 640,000 distinct CDR3 sequences listed, over 40% are singletons. The sequencing input was peripheral blood. Every receptor here comes from an adult man with Graves' ophthalmopathy.

This clonotype was observed a handful of times. The CDR3 DNA reads TGTGCCAGCAGCCCGGCCCTGGACAGGGACGAGCAGTACTTC. Amino acid sequence: CASSPALDRDEQYF. The rearrangement links TRBV3-1 to TRBJ2-7; 8 bases align to TRBD1. The CDR3 loop spans 14 amino acids. V shed 4 bases, J shed 5 bases, and the junction held 7 bases outside the gene matches. Germline V lookup: CDR1 LGHDT, CDR2 YNNKEL (reference sequence).

This clonotype was found many times. The rearrangement joins TRBV25-1 to TRBJ2-5; 11 bases match TRBD2. The CDR3 is 14 amino acids. Germline values: CDR1 MGHDK, CDR2 SYGVNS. With V trimmed by 6 bases and J by 6 bases, 6 bases remained unmatched. The CDR3 DNA sequence: TGTGCCAGCAGCGTAGCGGGAGGGCAGAAGACCCAGTACTTC. Its protein is CASSVAGGQKTQYF.

For this clonotype: Relative to the germline gene, one junction end is altered; a read error may explain this. The chain links TRBV7-2 to TRBJ2-2; 11 bases fit TRBD2. The CDR3 contains 18 residues. Germline loops: CDR1 SGHTA, CDR2 FQGNSA. CDR3 residues: CASSQDRLAGGTTGELFF. The CDR3 DNA sequence: TGCGCCAGCAGCCAAGATCGCCTAGCGGGAGGTACGACCGGGGAGCTGTTTTTT.

The chain uses TRBV15 and TRBJ1-2, with 9 positions matching TRBD1. J was trimmed by 4 bases and V by 3 bases; bases with no gene match: 12. Germline V CDR1 and CDR2: LNHNV, YYDKDF (reference sequence). CDR3 length: 17 amino acids. The CDR3 DNA is TGTGCCACCAGCAGTGTCAGAACAGGGGGCATTAGCTATGGCTACACCTTC. It specifies CATSSVRTGGISYGYTF.

To note about this clonotype: The CDR3 end shows no conserved phenylalanine or tryptophan, and so a read error is likely. The DNA is left out, because the CDR3 cannot be placed on it with certainty; the CDR3 is given as TCRdb lists it. The CDR3 loop reads CASIRTGGAENTGELTMATQS. The chain couples TRBV25-1 to TRBJ1-2; the DNA was not compared with TRBD1, the D call given in the table. With termini counted, the CDR3 has 21 amino acids. Germline V gives CDR1 MGHDK, CDR2 SYGVNS.

This clonotype was seen ten or more times. This sequence joins TRBV20-1 and TRBJ1-5; D possibly corresponds to TRBD1 (6 bases). The CDR3 has 14 residues. The germline V and J ends were trimmed by 5 bases and 4 bases, with 15 bases remaining between them. The germline V gene has CDR1 DFQATT and CDR2 SNEGSKA (reference sequence). CDR3 loop: CSARSRGGNQPQHF. For the CDR3, the DNA is TGCAGTGCTCGGAGCAGGGGTGGGAATCAGCCCCAGCATTTT.

This clonotype was seen ten or more times. This sequence joins TRBV20-1 and TRBJ1-1; D is undetermined. CDR1 is DFQATT and CDR2 is SNEGSKA in the germline V gene (reference sequence). This CDR3 has 14 amino acids. The V end lost 3 bases, the J end lost 0 bases, and 11 bases lay between the germline ends. CDR3 DNA sequence: TGCAGTGCTAGGCACAGTACATTGAACACTGAAGCTTTCTTT. This gives the protein CSARHSTLNTEAFF.

This clonotype was found a few times. The chain carries TRBV6-2 or TRBV6-3 and TRBJ2-5; 8 positions match TRBD2. This CDR3 spans 15 amino acids. Trimming took 7 bases from V and 4 from J; bases not matched to a gene: 11. Germline V lookup: CDR1 MNHEY, CDR2 SVGEGT. The CDR3 coding sequence is TGTGCCAGCACTCTTGGACTAGCCCTTCCAGAGACCCAGTACTTC. Its protein is CASTLGLALPETQYF.

The chain recombines TRBV14 with TRBJ2-5; D not resolved. The germline V and J ends were trimmed by 1 base and 11 bases, with 8 bases remaining between them. Germline V CDR1 and CDR2: SGHDN, FVKESK. This CDR3 comprises 11 residues. The CDR3 loop is CASSQGLVQYF. The CDR3 DNA sequence: TGTGCCAGCAGCCAAGGGCTGGTTCAGTACTTC. The complete variable domain, with remaining parts taken from reference TRBV14 and TRBJ2-5, reads EAGVTQFPSHSVIEKGQTVTLRCDPISGHDNLYWYRRVMGKEIKFLLHFVKESKQDESGMPNNRFLAERTGGTYSTLKVQPAELEDSGVYFCASSQGLVQYFGPGTRLLVL.

CDR3 in amino acids: CASSLEAGGHTETQYF. The CDR3 nucleotides read TGTGCCAGCAGCTTAGAGGCAGGGGGCCACACAGAGACCCAGTACTTC. The rearrangement links TRBV7-9 to TRBJ2-5; 8 bases fit TRBD1. Germline trimming cut 1 base from V and 4 bases from J; bases unmatched to any gene: 8. The CDR3 length is 16 residues. Germline-derived CDR1 and CDR2 are SEHNR and FQNEAQ (reference sequence).

This clonotype was seen a handful of times. This sequence joins TRBV6-1 and TRBJ1-1; D gene uncertain. Trimming took off 3 bases at V and 7 bases at J, with 9 bases between the two ends. The length of the CDR3 is 12 residues. CDR1 is MNHNS and CDR2 is SASEGT in the germline V gene. The CDR3 here is CASSDSLYEAFF. Written as DNA, the CDR3 is TGTGCCAGCAGTGATTCTCTGTATGAAGCTTTCTTT.

This clonotype has ten or more counts. The chain uses TRBV9 and TRBJ2-5; 11 nucleotides line up with TRBD2. The germline V gene encodes CDR1 SGDLS and CDR2 YYNGEE. The CDR3 sequence is 14 residues long. J gave up 7 bases and V 0 bases, and 2 bases lay outside the gene matches. The CDR3 coding sequence is TGTGCCAGCAGCGTAGGGACTAGCGGGTGGACCCAGTACTTC. Protein sequence: CASSVGTSGWTQYF. The full variable domain, its missing parts supplied by reference TRBV9 and TRBJ2-5, is DSGVTQTPKHLITATGQRVTLRCSPRSGDLSVYWYQQSLDQGLQFLIQYYNGEERAKGNILERFSAQQFPDLHSELNLSSLELGDSALYFCASSVGTSGWTQYFGPGTRLLVL.

This clonotype was counted a single time. Given a much more abundant clone one base away, this may be a read error. The CDR3, as DNA: TGCAGTGCTAGAGAGATGACCAACTATGGCTACACCTTC. It codes for CSAREMTNYGYTF. V is TRBV20-1 and J is TRBJ1-2; no clear D. Deletions cut 0 bases from V and 2 bases from J, with 7 bases between. This CDR3 spans 13 amino acids. Per germline, CDR1 DFQATT and CDR2 SNEGSKA (reference sequence).

The chain carries TRBV29-1 and TRBJ2-7; 13 bases are shared with TRBD2. CDR3 length: 14 residues. Germline assignment: CDR1 SQVTM and CDR2 ANQGSEA. V gave up 3 bases and J gave up 3 bases; unmatched junction bases: 2. Written as DNA, the CDR3 is TGCAGCGTTGACGGACTAGCGGGAGTCTACGAGCAGTACTTC. The encoded protein is CSVDGLAGVYEQYF.

Remarks on this clonotype: At one end the junction does not follow the germline gene, possibly because of a read error. The chain is built from TRBV24-1 and TRBJ1-5; 9 positions agree with TRBD1. The length of the CDR3 is 15 residues. The germline V gene has CDR1 KGHDR and CDR2 SFDVKD. CDR3 sequence: CASSWADRGYQPQHF. The CDR3 region has the DNA TGTGCCAGCAGTTGGGCGGACAGGGGCTATCAGCCCCAGCATTTT.

The chain carries TRBV19 and TRBJ1-6; 9 positions agree with TRBD1. CDR3 length: 15 amino acids. The V gene end was trimmed by 7 bases and the J gene end by 8 bases; junction bases not matched to a gene: 9. Germline CDR1 LNHDA, CDR2 SQIVND (reference sequence). The CDR3 sequence is CASMGGQGLDSPLHF. DNA for the CDR3: TGTGCCAGTATGGGGGGACAGGGCCTCGATTCACCCCTCCACTTT.

Ten or more counts support this clonotype. The CDR3 loop reads CASSFAPQGNTGELFF. CDR3 nucleotide sequence: TGCGCCAGCAGCTTCGCGCCACAGGGGAACACCGGGGAGCTGTTTTTT. This chain links TRBV5-1 with TRBJ2-2; tentatively, D is TRBD1 (6 bases). The CDR3 loop spans 16 amino acids. Trimming removed 2 bases from V and 1 base from J, with 12 bases in between. Germline-derived CDR1 and CDR2 are SGHRS and YFSETQ.

Notes on this clonotype: A much larger clone differs by one base, so this may be a read error. This rearrangement joins TRBV7-9 to TRBJ2-2, with D possibly called TRBD1 or TRBD2 (5 bases each). Germline-derived CDR1 and CDR2 are SEHNR and FQNEAQ (reference sequence). This CDR3 is 16 amino acids long. CDR3 coding DNA: TGTGCCGGCAGCGTCTCCGTGGGGGCGAACACCGGGGAGCTGTTTTTT. Translation: CAGSVSVGANTGELFF. Together with reference TRBV7-9 and TRBJ2-2, the CDR3 gives the full variable domain: DTGVSQNPRHKITKRGQNVTFRCDPISEHNRLYWYRQTLGQGPEFLTYFQNEAQLEKSRLLSDRFSAERPKGSFSTLEIQRTEQGDSAMYLCAGSVSVGANTGELFFGEGSRLTVL.

The J gene is TRBJ1-1, the V gene TRBV4-1; D not resolved. The CDR3 spans 13 residues. CDR1 MGHRA and CDR2 YSYEKL come from the germline V gene. With 6 bases removed from V and 0 bases from J, the gap between germline ends came to 8 bases. The CDR3 here is CASRRLLNTEAFF. The CDR3 DNA reads as TGCGCCAGCAGGCGACTCCTGAACACTGAAGCTTTCTTT.